This T cell receptor (beta chain) was retrieved from a study of PD-1 blockade in classical Hodgkin lymphoma. Data came from immunoSEQ multiplex PCR; TCRdb stores just in-frame clones and leaves some out. The sample comprises 10,000 to 15,000 clones, roughly three quarters of which are singletons, and around 22% rests with the top ten. Comments on this clone: Its antigen is not identified.

Unmatched junction bases numbered 11, after V lost 10 bases and J lost 0 bases. CDR3 length: 16 residues. Germline V gene lookup returns CDR1 SEHNR and CDR2 FQNEAQ (reference sequence). With no exception, relapse followed autologous stem cell transplantation in all patients, and brentuximab vedotin exposure varied. By magnetic negative selection, CD8+ T cells were isolated from the thawed PBMCs. Study-wide results and limits: Complete responders' baseline diversity resembled that of newly diagnosed patients.

The receptor was derived from a human donor with classical Hodgkin lymphoma. The sample here was CD8+ T cells from blood, taken at baseline. This chain links TRBV7-9 with TRBJ2-1; TRBD2 matches at 8 bases. This chain's CDR3 is CATLSRGGNSYNEQFF. CDR3 nucleotide sequence: TGTGCCACCTTGTCCCGGGGGGGGAACTCCTACAATGAGCAGTTCTTC.